The source of this TCR beta chain is a study of CD8 T cells in Susac syndrome. Study-wide background: Patients with Susac syndrome were therapy-naive, on corticosteroids, or on intravenous immunoglobulin alone at the time that blood was drawn. General study findings and limits: Across the total CD8+ repertoires, about 17 Susac-specific public clones were detected, and across the CD8+ TEMRA repertoires, five or six such clones were detected.

Note on this clonotype: Its cognate antigen is unknown.

Random hexamers were used to reverse transcribe roughly 0.45 to 1 ug of RNA. MiXCR was run by TCRdb on the immunoSEQ multiplex PCR reads, yielding one entry per CDR3 protein. The sample contains 75,000 to 95,000 distinct CDR3 sequences, approximately 93% of which appear only once. CDR3 size: 15 residues. The germline CDR1 and CDR2 sequences are ENHRY and SYGVKD. V was trimmed by 7 bases and J by 4 bases, leaving 19 bases between them. The clonotype was recovered from a human donor with Susac syndrome. This chain uses TRBV10-3 with TRBJ1-2; tentatively, D is TRBD1 (6 bases). Sequencing was done on a sample of CD8+ T cells from PBMCs. CDR3 residues: CAITRTPDSLYGYTF. The CDR3 nucleotides are TGTGCCATCACCCGCACCCCGGACAGCCTCTATGGCTACACCTTC.